This TCR beta chain was found in a study of high-grade serous ovarian cancer treatment subgroups. Using immunoSEQ multiplex PCR, the repertoire was profiled, and TCRdb retains in-frame clones only, with some absent. The sample carries fewer than 35,000 clones, 80% to 90% recorded once. V lost 3 bases, J lost 7 bases, and 16 bases stayed unmatched. CDR3 length equals 17 residues. Germline CDR1 is SEHNR and CDR2 is FQNEAQ (reference sequence). Tumor samples were taken before definitive surgery or chemotherapy. The sequence was obtained from a human donor with high-grade serous ovarian cancer. This sequence joins TRBV7-9 and TRBJ2-7, with TRBD1 matching 9 bases. Sample: tumor tissue. In nucleotides, the CDR3 is TGTGCCAGCAGCTTGTCTCCTACCCGGGACAGGGAGGATGAGCAGTACTTC. It translates to CASSLSPTRDREDEQYF.